This TCR beta chain was obtained from a study of blood T cell repertoires in COVID-19. Study summary: PBMCs, B-cell-depleted T cells, or T cells were the source of the cDNA or gDNA that made up the material.

Participant age was about 18 to 89 years, and participants resided in roughly 24 US areas. Participant reports of clinical history set cohort assignment. V shed 5 bases and J shed 1 base, with 12 bases lying between them. This CDR3 region has 14 residues. Germline CDR1 reads SGHAT; CDR2 reads FQNNGV. Profiling relied on immunoSEQ multiplex PCR, and the TCRdb table lists in-frame clones only, not all of them. The top ten hold around 3% of the sample, which has roughly 250,000 clones, roughly nine tenths seen once. The sequenced material came from PBMCs or T cells enriched from blood (not recorded which). The sequence came from a woman aged 50 to 60 who had recovered from COVID-19. The genes are TRBV11-2 and TRBJ2-7, with D unclear. CDR3 region: CASSRGPPSYEQYF. The CDR3 coding sequence is TGTGCCAGCAGCCGTGGGCCCCCGTCCTACGAGCAGTACTTC.